These 8 T cell receptor beta chains share one sample of origin, sequenced in a study of T cells in Graves' hyperthyroidism and ophthalmopathy. TCR beta CDR3 regions were amplified from RNA. RT-PCR in the first round (using the HTBI primer set) targeted the TCR CDR3. From the multiplex PCR reads, TCRdb called clonotypes with MiXCR, one entry per CDR3 protein. The profile shows 90,000 to 120,000 distinct CDR3 sequences, more than 15% of them singletons. Sequencing was done on a sample of blood. These TCRs come from a woman aged 45-59 years with Graves' hyperthyroidism.

This chain uses TRBV6-2 or TRBV6-3 with TRBJ2-1; 14 bases map to TRBD2. This CDR3 region has 17 residues. Germline V gene data show CDR1 as MNHEY and CDR2 as SVGEGT. The ends lost 8 bases at V and 9 bases at J; junction bases unmatched: 15. The CDR3 here is CASGGFGTSGSRGEQFF. The CDR3 region has the DNA TGTGCCAGCGGGGGATTCGGGACTAGCGGGAGTCGAGGTGAGCAGTTCTTC.

This clonotype was detected many times. This chain connects TRBV6-1 to TRBJ1-5; 7 nucleotides agree with TRBD1. The V segment lost 10 bases and the J segment 12 bases; nucleotides outside the gene matches: 3. Per the germline V gene, CDR1 is MNHNS and CDR2 is SASEGT. The CDR3 length is 9 residues. The CDR3 DNA reads TGTGCCACCGGGACAGACCAGCATTTT. Translated: CATGTDQHF.

This clonotype came up many times. The V and J genes are TRBV10-3 and TRBJ1-6; tentative D call: TRBD1 (6 bases). The V and J ends lost 6 bases and 7 bases respectively, with 13 bases between them. From germline, CDR1 is ENHRY and CDR2 SYGVKD. This CDR3 is 14 amino acids long. The CDR3 loop is CAIREPGVNSPLHF. CDR3 sequence (DNA): TGTGCCATCAGGGAGCCAGGGGTGAATTCACCCCTCCACTTT.

This clonotype was counted at least ten times. V usage is TRBV20-1 and J usage is TRBJ1-5; D is uncertain. Between the trimmed V and J ends, which lost 1 base and 4 bases, there was a span of 5 bases. The germline V gene has CDR1 DFQATT and CDR2 SNEGSKA (reference sequence). This CDR3 comprises 12 residues. CDR3: CSARAGNQPQHF. The CDR3 coding sequence is TGCAGTGCTAGAGCGGGGAATCAGCCCCAGCATTTT.

This clonotype was detected ten times or more. This chain uses TRBV2 with TRBJ1-5; D is unclear. V was cut by 4 bases and J by 7 bases, with 5 bases left in between. Germline V lookup: CDR1 SNHLY, CDR2 FYNNEI. This CDR3 has 11 residues. This CDR3 is CASSGPQPQHF. CDR3 DNA sequence: TGTGCCAGCAGTGGGCCACAGCCCCAGCATTTT.

This clonotype has a count of ten or more. The V call is TRBV2, the J call TRBJ2-3; 9 bases line up with TRBD2. V dropped 8 bases and J dropped 1; count of bases not matched to a gene: 4. This CDR3 is 14 amino acids long. From germline, CDR1 is SNHLY and CDR2 FYNNEI. In nucleotides, the CDR3 is TGTGCCAGCGGACGGACTAGCGGCACAGATACGCAGTATTTT. The encoded protein is CASGRTSGTDTQYF. The whole variable domain, filled in from reference TRBV2 and TRBJ2-3, reads EPEVTQTPSHQVTQMGQEVILRCVPISNHLYFYWYRQILGQKVEFLVSFYNNEISEKSEIFDDQFSVERPDGSNFTLKIRSTKLEDSAMYFCASGRTSGTDTQYFGPGTRLTVL.

This clonotype was recorded many times. The J gene is TRBJ2-2, the V gene TRBV29-1, with 9 bases identical to TRBD1. The CDR3 length is 14 residues. V dropped 6 bases and J dropped 1; count of bases not matched to a gene: 3. CDR1 and CDR2 from the germline V gene are SQVTM and ANQGSEA. The CDR3 DNA is TGCAGCGTAGTGGACAGGGGGAACACCGGGGAGCTGTTTTTT. The encoded protein is CSVVDRGNTGELFF.

In its sample, this clonotype was seen many times. The chain couples TRBV20-1 to TRBJ2-1; 11 bases align to TRBD2. The CDR3 runs to 15 residues. J lost 6 bases, V lost 3 bases, and 7 bases had no gene match. CDR1 DFQATT and CDR2 SNEGSKA come from the germline V gene (reference sequence). CDR3 sequence: CSARGGTSGGNEQFF. CDR3 DNA sequence: TGCAGTGCTAGGGGCGGGACTAGCGGCGGCAATGAGCAGTTCTTC.